The TCR beta chain described here comes from a study of blood T cells in healthy people across ages. Using a J-beta primer mix together with a sample-barcoded 5' primer, a second PCR was run for roughly 6 to 11 cycles. TCRdb processed the 5' RACE reads anew with MiXCR; each CDR3 protein has one entry. The sample carries some 1.6 million distinct CDR3 sequences, about 35% recorded once. The germline V and J ends were trimmed by 2 bases and 0 bases, with 7 bases remaining between them. This CDR3 spans 14 amino acids. The V gene's germline CDR1 is MGHRA and CDR2 YSYEKL. The chain uses TRBV4-1 and TRBJ1-1; D gene ambiguous. The TCR originated in a woman in her thirties in good health. The source material was blood. CDR3 region: CASSQRNLNTEAFF. The DNA of the CDR3 is TGCGCCAGCAGCCAACGGAACTTGAACACTGAAGCTTTCTTT.